These T cell receptor beta chains were read from a single sample in a study of blood T cell repertoires in COVID-19. This table comes from immunoSEQ multiplex PCR, and its TCRdb copy is limited to in-frame clones, with some not included. The sample contains 200,000 to 250,000 clones, 70% to 85% of which appear only once. The sequenced sample consisted of peripheral blood. Every receptor here comes from an elderly man with acute or convalescent COVID-19. CDR3s include the opening cysteine and the closing phenylalanine or tryptophan. Each record gives: V gene, J gene, CDR3 protein.

V gene: TRBV5-1
J gene: TRBJ2-3
CDR3 protein: CASSQTGGTDTQYF

V gene: TRBV28
J gene: TRBJ2-7
CDR3 protein: CASSFPGRENEQYF

V gene: TRBV21-1
J gene: TRBJ2-2
CDR3 protein: CASSKVGPSGSTGELFF

V gene: TRBV9
J gene: TRBJ2-7
CDR3 protein: CASSSDRGIYEQYF

V gene: TRBV24-1
J gene: TRBJ2-2
CDR3 protein: CATSDLPPSAAGLFF

V gene: TRBV7-2
J gene: TRBJ2-4
CDR3 protein: CASSPGGGRKKNIQYF

V gene: TRBV27
J gene: TRBJ1-5
CDR3 protein: CASSRGNQPQHF

V gene: TRBV19
J gene: TRBJ1-4
CDR3 protein: CASRPRGQFNEKLFF

V gene: TRBV2
J gene: TRBJ1-4
CDR3 protein: CASRYSQGNEKLFF

V gene: TRBV6-4
J gene: TRBJ1-1
CDR3 protein: CASSRDRGEAAFF

V gene: TRBV5-4
J gene: TRBJ2-6
CDR3 protein: CASSLALGGANVLTF

V gene: TRBV13
J gene: TRBJ2-7
CDR3 protein: CASSLPPSGFSSYEQYF

V gene: TRBV12-5
J gene: TRBJ2-7
CDR3 protein: CASGQWSSRGGRNEQYF

V gene: TRBV7-8
J gene: TRBJ2-7
CDR3 protein: CASSLGGTGEHEQYF

V gene: TRBV3-1/TRBV3-2
J gene: TRBJ2-3
CDR3 protein: CASSLGFRADTQYF

V gene: TRBV28
J gene: TRBJ2-6
CDR3 protein: CASSLLGQGAAGANVLTF

V gene: TRBV7-2
J gene: TRBJ2-3
CDR3 protein: CASSPGTTYTDTQYF

V gene: TRBV6-5
J gene: TRBJ2-3
CDR3 protein: CASRRTGTDTQYF